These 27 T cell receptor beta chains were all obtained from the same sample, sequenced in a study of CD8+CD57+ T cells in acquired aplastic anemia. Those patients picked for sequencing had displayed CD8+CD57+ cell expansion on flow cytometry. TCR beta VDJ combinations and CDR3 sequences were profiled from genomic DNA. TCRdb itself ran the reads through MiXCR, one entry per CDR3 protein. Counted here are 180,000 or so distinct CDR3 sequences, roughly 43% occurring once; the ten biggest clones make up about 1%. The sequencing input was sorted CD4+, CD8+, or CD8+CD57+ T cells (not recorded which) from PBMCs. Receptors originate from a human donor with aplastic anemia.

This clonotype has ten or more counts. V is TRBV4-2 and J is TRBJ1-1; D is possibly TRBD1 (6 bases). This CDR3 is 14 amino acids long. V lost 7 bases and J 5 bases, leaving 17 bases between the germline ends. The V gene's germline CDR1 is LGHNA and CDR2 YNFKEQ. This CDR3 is CASTYTGLGTEAFF. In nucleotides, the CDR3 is TGTGCCAGCACCTATACAGGGTTGGGGACTGAAGCTTTCTTT.

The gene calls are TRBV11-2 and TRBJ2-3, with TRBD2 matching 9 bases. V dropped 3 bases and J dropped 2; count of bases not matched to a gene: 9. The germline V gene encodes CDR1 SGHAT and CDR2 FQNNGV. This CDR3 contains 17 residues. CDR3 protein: CASSLSQRGAPTDTQYF. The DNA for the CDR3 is TGTGCCAGCAGCTTGAGCCAGCGGGGGGCACCCACAGATACGCAGTATTTT.

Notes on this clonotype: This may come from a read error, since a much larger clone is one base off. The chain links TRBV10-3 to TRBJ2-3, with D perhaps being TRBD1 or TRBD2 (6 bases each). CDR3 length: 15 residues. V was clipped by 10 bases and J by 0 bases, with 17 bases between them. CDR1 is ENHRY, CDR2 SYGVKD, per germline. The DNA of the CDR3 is TGTGCCAGCGGGGAAGGGGGAGTGAGCACAGATACGCAGTATTTT. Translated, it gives CASGEGGVSTDTQYF.

The CDR3 spells CATSPPGSSYNEQFF. The CDR3 DNA reads TGTGCCACCAGTCCTCCGGGCAGCTCCTACAATGAGCAGTTCTTC. This rearrangement joins TRBV24-1 to TRBJ2-1; D not certain. The CDR3 contains 15 residues. The germline CDR1 and CDR2 sequences are KGHDR and SFDVKD. Deletions cut 6 bases from V and 0 bases from J, with 11 bases between.

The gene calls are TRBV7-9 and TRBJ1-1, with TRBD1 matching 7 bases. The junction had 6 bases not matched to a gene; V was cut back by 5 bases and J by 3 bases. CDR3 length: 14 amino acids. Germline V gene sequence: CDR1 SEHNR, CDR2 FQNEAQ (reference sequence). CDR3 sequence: CASSRTGAHTEAFF. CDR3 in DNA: TGTGCCAGCAGCAGAACAGGGGCTCACACTGAAGCTTTCTTT. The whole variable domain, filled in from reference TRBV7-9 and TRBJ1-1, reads DTGVSQNPRHKITKRGQNVTFRCDPISEHNRLYWYRQTLGQGPEFLTYFQNEAQLEKSRLLSDRFSAERPKGSFSTLEIQRTEQGDSAMYLCASSRTGAHTEAFFGQGTRLTVV.

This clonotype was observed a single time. The CDR3 DNA reads TGCAGTGCTAGAATTCCAGGGGGTAACACTGAAGCTTTCTTT. Translation gives CSARIPGGNTEAFF. The rearrangement uses TRBV20-1 and TRBJ1-1, with 7 bases identical to TRBD1. Germline V gives CDR1 DFQATT, CDR2 SNEGSKA (reference sequence). V lost 2 bases and J lost 2; bases outside the gene matches: 5. The CDR3 is 14 amino acids.

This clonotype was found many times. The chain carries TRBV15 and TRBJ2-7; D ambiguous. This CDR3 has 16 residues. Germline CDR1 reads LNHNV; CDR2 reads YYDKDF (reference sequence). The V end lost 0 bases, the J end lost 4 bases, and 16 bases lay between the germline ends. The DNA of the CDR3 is TGTGCCACCAGCAGAGATAGATCCGCTCTACTTTACGAGCAGTACTTC. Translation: CATSRDRSALLYEQYF.

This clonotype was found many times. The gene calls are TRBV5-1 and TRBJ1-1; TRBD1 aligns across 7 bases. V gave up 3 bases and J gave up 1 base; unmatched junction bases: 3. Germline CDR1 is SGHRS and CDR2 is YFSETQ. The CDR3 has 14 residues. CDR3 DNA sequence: TGCGCCAGCAGCTCAACAGGGGAGAACACTGAAGCTTTCTTT. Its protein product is CASSSTGENTEAFF.

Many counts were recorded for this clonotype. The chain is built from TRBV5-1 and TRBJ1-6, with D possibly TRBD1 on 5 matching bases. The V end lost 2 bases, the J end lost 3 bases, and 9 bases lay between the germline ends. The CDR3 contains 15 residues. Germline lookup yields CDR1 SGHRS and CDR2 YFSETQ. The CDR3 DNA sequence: TGCGCCAGCAGCTTCACAGGTGACTATAATTCACCCCTCCACTTT. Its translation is CASSFTGDYNSPLHF.

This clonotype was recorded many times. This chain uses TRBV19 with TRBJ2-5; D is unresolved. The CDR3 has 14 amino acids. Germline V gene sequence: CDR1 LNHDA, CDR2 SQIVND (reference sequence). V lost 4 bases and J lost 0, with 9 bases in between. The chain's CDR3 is CASSNRHYQETQYF. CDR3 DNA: TGTGCCAGTAGTAACAGACATTACCAAGAGACCCAGTACTTC.

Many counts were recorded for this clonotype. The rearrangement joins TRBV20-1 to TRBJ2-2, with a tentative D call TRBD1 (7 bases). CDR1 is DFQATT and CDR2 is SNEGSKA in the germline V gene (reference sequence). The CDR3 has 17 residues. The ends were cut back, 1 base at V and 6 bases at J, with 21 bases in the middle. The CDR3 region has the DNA TGCAGTGCTAGAGCGGAAGGAGGGGGCCTCAGGTCCGGGGAGCTGTTTTTT. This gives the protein CSARAEGGGLRSGELFF.

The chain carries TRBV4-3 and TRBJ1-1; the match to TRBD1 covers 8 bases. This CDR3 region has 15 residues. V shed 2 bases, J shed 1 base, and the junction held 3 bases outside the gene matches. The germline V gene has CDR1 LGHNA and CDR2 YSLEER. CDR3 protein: CASSQLTGGNTEAFF. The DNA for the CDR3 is TGCGCCAGCAGCCAATTAACAGGGGGGAACACTGAAGCTTTCTTT.

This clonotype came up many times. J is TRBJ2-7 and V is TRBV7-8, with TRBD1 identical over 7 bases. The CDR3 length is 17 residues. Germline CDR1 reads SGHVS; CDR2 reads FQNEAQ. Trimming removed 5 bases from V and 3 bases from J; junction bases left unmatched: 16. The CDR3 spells CASSPRRRTGTYYEQYF. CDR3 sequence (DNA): TGTGCCAGCAGCCCCCGACGTCGGACAGGAACCTACTACGAGCAGTACTTC.

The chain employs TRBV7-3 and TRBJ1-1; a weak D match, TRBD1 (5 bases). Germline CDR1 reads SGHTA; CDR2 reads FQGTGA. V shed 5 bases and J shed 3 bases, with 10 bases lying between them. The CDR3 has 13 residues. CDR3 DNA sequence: TGTGCCAGCAGCATGGACACGGACACTGAAGCTTTCTTT. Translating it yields CASSMDTDTEAFF.

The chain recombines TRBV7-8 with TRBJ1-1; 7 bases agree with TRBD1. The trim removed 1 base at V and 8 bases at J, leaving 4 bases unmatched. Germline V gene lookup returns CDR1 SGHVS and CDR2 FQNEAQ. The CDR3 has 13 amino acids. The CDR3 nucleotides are TGTGCCAGCAGCTTAGTTCGACAGGGCGAAGCTTTCTTT. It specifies CASSLVRQGEAFF.

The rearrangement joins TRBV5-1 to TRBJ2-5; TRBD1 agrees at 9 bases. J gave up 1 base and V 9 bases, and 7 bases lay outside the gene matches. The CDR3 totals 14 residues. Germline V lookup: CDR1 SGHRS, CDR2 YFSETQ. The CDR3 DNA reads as TGCGCCACCGGCAGGACAGGGGCCCAAGAGACCCAGTACTTC. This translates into CATGRTGAQETQYF.

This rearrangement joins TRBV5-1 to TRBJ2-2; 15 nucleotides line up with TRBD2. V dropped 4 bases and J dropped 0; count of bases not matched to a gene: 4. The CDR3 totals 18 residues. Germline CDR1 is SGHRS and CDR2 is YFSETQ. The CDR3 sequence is CASSPWTSGGANTGELFF. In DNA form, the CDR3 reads TGCGCCAGCAGCCCTTGGACTAGCGGGGGGGCGAACACCGGGGAGCTGTTTTTT.

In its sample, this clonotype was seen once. CDR3 nucleotides: TGCAGTGCCCACCAGGGGGATAACACTGAAGCTTTCTTT. Amino acid sequence: CSAHQGDNTEAFF. The chain has TRBV20-1 and TRBJ1-1, with 7 bases that match TRBD1. The germline CDR1 and CDR2 sequences are DFQATT and SNEGSKA (reference sequence). The V and J ends lost 6 bases and 2 bases, in that order; junction bases with no gene match: 6. CDR3 size: 13 residues.

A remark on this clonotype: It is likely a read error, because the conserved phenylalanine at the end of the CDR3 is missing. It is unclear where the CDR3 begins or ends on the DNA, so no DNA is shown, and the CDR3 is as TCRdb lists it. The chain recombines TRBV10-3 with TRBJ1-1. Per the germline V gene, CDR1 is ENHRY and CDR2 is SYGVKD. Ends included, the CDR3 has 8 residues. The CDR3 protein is CAISELSG.

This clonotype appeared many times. This chain's CDR3 is CASSSGTQYTQYF. Here the CDR3 DNA reads TGTGCCAGCAGCTCCGGGACTCAGTATACGCAGTATTTT. The rearrangement links TRBV5-5 to TRBJ2-3, with a possible D match to TRBD2 (6 bases). This CDR3 comprises 13 residues. Trimming removed 3 bases from V and 7 bases from J, with 12 bases in between. Germline V gene lookup returns CDR1 SGHKS and CDR2 YYEKEE (reference sequence).

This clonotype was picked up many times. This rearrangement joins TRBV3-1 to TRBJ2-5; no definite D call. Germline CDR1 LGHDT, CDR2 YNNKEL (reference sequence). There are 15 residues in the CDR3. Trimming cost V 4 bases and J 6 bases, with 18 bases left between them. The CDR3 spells CASSPPQRFQKTQYF. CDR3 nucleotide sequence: TGTGCCAGCAGCCCCCCCCAGAGGTTTCAAAAGACCCAGTACTTC.

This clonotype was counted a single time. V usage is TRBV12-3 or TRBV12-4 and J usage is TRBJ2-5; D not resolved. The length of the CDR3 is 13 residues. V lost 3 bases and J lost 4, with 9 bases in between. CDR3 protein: CASSFRLGETQYF. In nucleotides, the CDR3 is TGTGCCAGCAGTTTTAGGTTGGGAGAGACCCAGTACTTC.

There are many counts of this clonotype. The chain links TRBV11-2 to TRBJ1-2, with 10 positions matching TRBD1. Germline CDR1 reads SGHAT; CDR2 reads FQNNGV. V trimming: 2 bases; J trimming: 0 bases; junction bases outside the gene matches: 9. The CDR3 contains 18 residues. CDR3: CASSLNDDRGLANYGYTF. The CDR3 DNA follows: TGTGCCAGCAGCTTAAACGACGACAGGGGGCTAGCTAACTATGGCTACACCTTC.

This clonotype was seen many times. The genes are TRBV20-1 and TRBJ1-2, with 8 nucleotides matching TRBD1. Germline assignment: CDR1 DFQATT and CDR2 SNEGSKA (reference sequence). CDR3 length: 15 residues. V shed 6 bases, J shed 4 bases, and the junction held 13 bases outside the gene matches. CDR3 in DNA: TGCAGTGCAGAGTCCGACGGGACAGGAGCCTATGGCTACACCTTC. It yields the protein CSAESDGTGAYGYTF.

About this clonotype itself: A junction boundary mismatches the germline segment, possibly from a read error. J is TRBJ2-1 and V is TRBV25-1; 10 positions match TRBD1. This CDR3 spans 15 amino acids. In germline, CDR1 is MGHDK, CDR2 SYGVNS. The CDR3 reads CANPGQGNSYNERFF. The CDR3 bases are TGTGCCAACCCGGGACAGGGGAATTCCTACAATGAGCGGTTCTTC.

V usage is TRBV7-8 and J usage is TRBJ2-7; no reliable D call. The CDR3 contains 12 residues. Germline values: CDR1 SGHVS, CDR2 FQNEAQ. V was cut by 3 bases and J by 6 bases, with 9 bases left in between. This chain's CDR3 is CASSFAAGEQYF. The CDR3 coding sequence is TGTGCCAGCAGCTTCGCAGCCGGCGAGCAGTACTTC.

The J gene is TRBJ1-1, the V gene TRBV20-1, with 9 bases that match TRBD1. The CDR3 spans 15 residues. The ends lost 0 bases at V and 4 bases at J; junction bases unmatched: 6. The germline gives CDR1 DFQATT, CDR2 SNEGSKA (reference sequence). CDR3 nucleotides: TGCAGTGCTAGAGAATGGACAGGGGAGGGCACTGAAGCTTTCTTT. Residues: CSAREWTGEGTEAFF.